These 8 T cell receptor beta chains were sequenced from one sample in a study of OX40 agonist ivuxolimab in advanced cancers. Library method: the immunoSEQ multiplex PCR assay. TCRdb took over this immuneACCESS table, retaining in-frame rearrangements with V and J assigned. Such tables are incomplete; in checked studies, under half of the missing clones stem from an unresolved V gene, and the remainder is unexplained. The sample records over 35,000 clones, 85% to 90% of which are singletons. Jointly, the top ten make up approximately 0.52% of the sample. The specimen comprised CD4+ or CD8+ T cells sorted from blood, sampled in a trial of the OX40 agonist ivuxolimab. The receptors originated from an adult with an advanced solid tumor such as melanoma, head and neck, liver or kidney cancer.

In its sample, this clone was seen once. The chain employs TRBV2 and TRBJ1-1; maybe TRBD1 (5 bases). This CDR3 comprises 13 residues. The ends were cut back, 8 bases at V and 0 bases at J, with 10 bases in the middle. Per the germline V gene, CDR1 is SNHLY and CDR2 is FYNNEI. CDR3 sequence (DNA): TGTGCCAGCCTGGTGGGGGTGAACACTGAAGCTTTCTTT. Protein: CASLVGVNTEAFF.

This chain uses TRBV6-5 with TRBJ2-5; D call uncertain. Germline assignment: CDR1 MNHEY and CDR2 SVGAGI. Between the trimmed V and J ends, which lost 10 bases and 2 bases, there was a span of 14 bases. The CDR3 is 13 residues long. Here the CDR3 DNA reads TGTGCCACCCGAAGGACCGTTCAAGAGACCCAGTACTTC. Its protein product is CATRRTVQETQYF.

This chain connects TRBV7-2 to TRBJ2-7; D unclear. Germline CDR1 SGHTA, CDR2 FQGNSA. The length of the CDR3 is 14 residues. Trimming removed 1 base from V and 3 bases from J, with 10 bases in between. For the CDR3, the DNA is TGTGCCAGCAGCTTAGGGGTAGGGAACTACGAGCAGTACTTC. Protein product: CASSLGVGNYEQYF.

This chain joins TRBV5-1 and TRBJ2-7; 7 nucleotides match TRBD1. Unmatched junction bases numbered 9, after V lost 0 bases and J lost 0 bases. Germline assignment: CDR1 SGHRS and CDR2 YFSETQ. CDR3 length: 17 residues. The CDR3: CASSLVLPGTASYEQYF. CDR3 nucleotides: TGCGCCAGCAGCTTGGTCCTCCCCGGGACAGCCTCCTACGAGCAGTACTTC.

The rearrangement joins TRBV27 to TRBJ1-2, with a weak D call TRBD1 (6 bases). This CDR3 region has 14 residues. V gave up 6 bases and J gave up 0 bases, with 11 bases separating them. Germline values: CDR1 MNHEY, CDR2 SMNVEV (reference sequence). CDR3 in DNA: TGTGCCAGCAGCACGACAGGATCTAACTATGGCTACACCTTC. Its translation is CASSTTGSNYGYTF.

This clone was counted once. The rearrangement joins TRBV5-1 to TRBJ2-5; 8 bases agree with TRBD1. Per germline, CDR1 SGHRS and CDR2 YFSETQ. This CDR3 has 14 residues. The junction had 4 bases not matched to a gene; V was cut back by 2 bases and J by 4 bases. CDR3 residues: CASSFQGAGETQYF. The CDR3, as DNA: TGCGCCAGCAGCTTTCAGGGGGCGGGAGAGACCCAGTACTTC.

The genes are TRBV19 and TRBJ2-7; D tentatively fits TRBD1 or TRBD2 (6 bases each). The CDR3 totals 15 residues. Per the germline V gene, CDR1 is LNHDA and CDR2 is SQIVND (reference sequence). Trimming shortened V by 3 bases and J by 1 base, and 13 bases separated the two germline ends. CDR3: CASSIGWGASYEQYF. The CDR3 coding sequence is TGTGCCAGTAGTATCGGTTGGGGGGCGTCCTACGAGCAGTACTTC. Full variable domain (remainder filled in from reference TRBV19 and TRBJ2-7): DGGITQSPKYLFRKEGQNVTLSCEQNLNHDAMYWYRQDPGQGLRLIYYSQIVNDFQKGDIAEGYSVSREKKESFPLTVTSAQKNPTAFYLCASSIGWGASYEQYFGPGTRLTVT.

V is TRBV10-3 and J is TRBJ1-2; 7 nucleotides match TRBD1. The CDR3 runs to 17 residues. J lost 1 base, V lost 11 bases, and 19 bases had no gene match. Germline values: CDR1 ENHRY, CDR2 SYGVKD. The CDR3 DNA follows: TGTGCCGCCCAAAGTCGGGACAGAGCCCCGAATAACTATGGCTACACCTTC. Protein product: CAAQSRDRAPNNYGYTF.